One TCR beta chain is described in this entry. This clone's antigen is unknown. Nothing much larger sits one base from this clone, and base qualities are not available. This entry belongs to a study of T-cell memory formation after mild COVID-19 (TCRdb year 2021). Study-wide context: TCR sequence clusters from the two donors were largely donor specific. The cohort was made up of two young adult volunteers, one female and one male, who were previously healthy. Longitudinal TCRalpha and TCRbeta repertoire sequencing tracked T-cell clones expanding and contracting after mild COVID-19 in two donors. What the authors observed across the whole study: Contracting CD4+ clones appeared mostly in the CM and EM memory subsets, whereas CD8+ clones were enriched in EMRA. Some responding clones were detected in pre-infection memory, suggesting pre-existing cross-reactive memory T cells joined the SARS-CoV-2 response. The study covered only two mild cases, and larger cohorts including severe cases with pre-infection samples were considered necessary. SARS-CoV-2 specificity of the second-wave clones peaking on day 37 was not confirmed. From day 15 to 85, contracting clones showed balanced CD4/CD8 phenotypes, whereas a second wave of clones that expanded from day 15 to 37 leaned towards CD4+.

Trimming at the junction amounts to 6 bases on V and 5 bases on J, and the germline ends lie 16 bases apart. Spanning cysteine to phenylalanine, the CDR3 consists of 14 amino acids. Only the CDR3 DNA is retained, 42 bases long and in frame from the first base. CDR1 and CDR2, looked up from the germline V gene, are MDHEN and SYDVKM. Ficoll-Paque density gradient centrifugation was used to isolate PBMCs. The instrument was an Illumina NovaSeq 6000. Using 5'RACE with constant-segment primers, TCRalpha and TCRbeta cDNA libraries were constructed, with sample barcodes and unique molecular identifiers added in the process. Trizol reagent was used to extract RNA from every sample. Library amplification was performed in two PCR steps, and a second sample barcode and Illumina TruSeq adapters were introduced in the second step. The libraries were sequenced on an Illumina NovaSeq using 2 x 150 bp paired-end reads. The published analysis was carried out like this. Reads were demultiplexed and collapsed into UMI-guided consensus sequences with migec v1.2.7. Using mixcr v2.1.11, UMI consensuses were aligned to TRA and TRB V and J templates and then assembled into clonotypes. Clonotypes were classified as expanded or contracted when called significant by both edgeR and NoisET, with noise models trained on biological replicates. For edgeR calls, the thresholds were a false discovery rate-adjusted p below 0.01 and a log2 fold-change of 1. PCA with hierarchical clustering of max-normalized trajectories of the 1000 most abundant clonotypes was used as exploratory dynamics analysis. Each responding clone was given a CD4 or CD8 phenotype based on the CD4+ and CD8+ repertoires, which had been sequenced separately. TCRdb ran its own pipeline on the public reads, namely fastp trimming at Q25 and MiXCR clone calling, and kept in-frame beta chains. Every distinct CDR3 protein forms one entry, paired with its most common genes and DNA. TCRdb's processing, not the authors' own work, is the source of the V and J calls. The table for this sample lists some 410,000 distinct CDR3 sequences; under 25% of them were counted only once. The ten largest make up around 14% of the sample.

This clonotype was obtained from an adult woman who had mild COVID-19 (a few samples of this study predate the infection). The sample titles of this study are shuffled in the database, so cell type and time point are left out; the donor was told from shared clones. Rearrangement joined TRBV28 to TRBJ2-5; possibly the D gene is TRBD1, per 6 matching bases. Source material: PBMCs or a T cell subset sorted from them (not recorded which). The DNA sequence reads TGTGCCAGCAGAGATTTACAGGGCAAGGAGACCCAGTACTTC. This encodes CASRDLQGKETQYF.